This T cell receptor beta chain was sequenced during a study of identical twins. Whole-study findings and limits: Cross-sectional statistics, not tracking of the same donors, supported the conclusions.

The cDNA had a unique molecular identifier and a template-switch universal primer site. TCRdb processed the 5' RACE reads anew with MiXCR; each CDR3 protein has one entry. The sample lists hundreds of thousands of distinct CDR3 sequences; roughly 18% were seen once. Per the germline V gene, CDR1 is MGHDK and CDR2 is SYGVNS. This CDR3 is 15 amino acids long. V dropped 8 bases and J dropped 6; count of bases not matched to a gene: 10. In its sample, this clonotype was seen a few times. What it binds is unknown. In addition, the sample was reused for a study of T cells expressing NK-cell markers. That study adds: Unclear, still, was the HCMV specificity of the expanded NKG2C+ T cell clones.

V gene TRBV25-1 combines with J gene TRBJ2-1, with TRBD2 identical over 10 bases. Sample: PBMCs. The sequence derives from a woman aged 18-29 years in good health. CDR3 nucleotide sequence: TGTGCCAGCGGACCAGCGGGAGGGTCAACCAATGAGCAGTTCTTC. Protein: CASGPAGGSTNEQFF.